This is a list of T cell receptor beta chains from one sample in a study of regulatory T cells in long-lasting Graves disease. TCRdb recomputed calls from the multiplex PCR reads with MiXCR, one row per CDR3 protein. This sample has 360,000 or so distinct CDR3 sequences, with roughly a sixth found just once. The sample was also reused in another study, on T cells in Graves' hyperthyroidism and ophthalmopathy.

Specimen: peripheral blood mononuclear cells (PBMCs), collected at new diagnosis, from a patient treated with antithyroid drugs. All receptors come from a man aged 40-50 years with Graves disease. The CDR3 runs from the conserved cysteine through the conserved F or W. The D gene is left open where the match is weak. The size entry is marked missing in some rows and otherwise reads once, few, many or a size class.

d_call: NA
cdr3_length: 14
v_call: TRBV6-1
clone_size: many
j_call: TRBJ2-7
cdr3_aa: CASKMPGLLYEQYF
cdr3_nt: TGTGCCAGCAAGATGCCGGGACTTCTCTACGAGCAGTACTTC

d_call: NA
cdr3_length: 16
v_call: TRBV12-3/TRBV12-4
clone_size: many
j_call: TRBJ2-7
cdr3_aa: CASSLAHGQRNYEQYF
cdr3_nt: TGTGCCAGCAGTTTAGCCCATGGACAGAGGAACTACGAGCAGTACTTC

d_call: NA
cdr3_length: 13
v_call: TRBV7-2
clone_size: few
j_call: TRBJ2-7
cdr3_aa: CASSRLAWAEQYF
cdr3_nt: TGTGCCAGCAGCCGCCTGGCGTGGGCCGAGCAGTACTTC

d_call: NA
cdr3_length: 14
v_call: TRBV28
clone_size: many
j_call: TRBJ2-7
cdr3_aa: CASRYRTTAYEQYF
cdr3_nt: TGTGCCAGCAGGTATCGGACCACCGCCTACGAGCAGTACTTC

d_call: TRBD1
cdr3_length: 16
v_call: TRBV20-1
clone_size: many
j_call: TRBJ2-3
cdr3_aa: CSARLGQGVRTDTQYF
cdr3_nt: TGCAGTGCTAGACTGGGACAGGGGGTCCGCACAGATACGCAGTATTTT

d_call: NA
cdr3_length: 17
v_call: TRBV6-1
clone_size: NA
j_call: TRBJ1-4
cdr3_aa: CASSEWTGAGANEKLFF
cdr3_nt: TGTGCCAGCAGTGAATGGACTGGGGCGGGGGCTAATGAAAAACTGTTTTTT

d_call: NA
cdr3_length: 13
v_call: TRBV9
clone_size: many
j_call: TRBJ1-1
cdr3_aa: CASSSRFGTEAFF
cdr3_nt: TGTGCCAGCAGCTCTAGATTTGGGACTGAAGCTTTCTTT

d_call: NA
cdr3_length: 13
v_call: TRBV2
clone_size: many
j_call: TRBJ2-7
cdr3_aa: CASLFQAGYEQYF
cdr3_nt: TGTGCCAGCCTATTCCAGGCGGGGTACGAGCAGTACTTC

d_call: NA
cdr3_length: 14
v_call: TRBV4-2
clone_size: few
j_call: TRBJ1-3
cdr3_aa: CASSPGTPRNTIYF
cdr3_nt: TGTGCCAGCAGTCCCGGGACACCCCGAAACACCATATATTTT

d_call: NA
cdr3_length: 17
v_call: TRBV5-1
clone_size: NA
j_call: TRBJ1-4
cdr3_aa: CASSLVGIGTGNEKPFF
cdr3_nt: NA

d_call: TRBD2
cdr3_length: 16
v_call: TRBV5-1
clone_size: many
j_call: TRBJ2-1
cdr3_aa: CASSLGTSGVYNEQFF
cdr3_nt: TGCGCCAGCAGCTTAGGAACTAGCGGGGTCTACAATGAGCAGTTCTTC

d_call: TRBD1
cdr3_length: 15
v_call: TRBV20-1
clone_size: NA
j_call: TRBJ2-7
cdr3_aa: CSARDPRGGSHEQYF
cdr3_nt: TGCAGTGCTAGAGACCCGAGAGGGGGCAGCCACGAGCAGTACTTC

d_call: NA
cdr3_length: 16
v_call: TRBV9
clone_size: many
j_call: TRBJ2-3
cdr3_aa: CASSVDSGEGRDTQYF
cdr3_nt: TGTGCCAGCAGCGTAGATTCTGGGGAAGGGCGAGATACGCAGTATTTT

d_call: NA
cdr3_length: 13
v_call: TRBV12-3/TRBV12-4
clone_size: few
j_call: TRBJ2-7
cdr3_aa: CASSLLAEREQYF
cdr3_nt: TGTGCCAGCAGTTTATTGGCCGAACGTGAGCAGTACTTC

d_call: TRBD1
cdr3_length: 15
v_call: TRBV18
clone_size: many
j_call: TRBJ1-5
cdr3_aa: CASSGQGWSNQPQHF
cdr3_nt: TGTGCCAGCTCCGGACAGGGTTGGAGCAATCAGCCCCAGCATTTT

d_call: NA
cdr3_length: 13
v_call: TRBV15
clone_size: many
j_call: TRBJ2-7
cdr3_aa: CATSSWASYEQYF
cdr3_nt: TGTGCCACCAGCAGTTGGGCGAGTTACGAGCAGTACTTC

d_call: NA
cdr3_length: 13
v_call: TRBV20-1
clone_size: many
j_call: TRBJ2-5
cdr3_aa: CSAPWQTPETQYF
cdr3_nt: TGCAGTGCTCCCTGGCAGACCCCAGAGACCCAGTACTTC

d_call: TRBD1
cdr3_length: 15
v_call: TRBV18
clone_size: many
j_call: TRBJ2-5
cdr3_aa: CASSPAPDRVQTQYF
cdr3_nt: TGTGCCAGCTCACCCGCCCCGGACAGGGTACAGACCCAGTACTTC

d_call: NA
cdr3_length: 14
v_call: TRBV30
clone_size: NA
j_call: TRBJ2-5
cdr3_aa: CAWTQGRDSKTQYF
cdr3_nt: TGTGCCTGGACCCAGGGGCGGGACAGTAAGACCCAGTACTTC

d_call: NA
cdr3_length: 14
v_call: TRBV28
clone_size: many
j_call: TRBJ2-7
cdr3_aa: CASSSQGRGPEQYF
cdr3_nt: TGTGCCAGCAGTTCACAGGGGAGGGGCCCCGAGCAGTACTTC

d_call: NA
cdr3_length: 12
v_call: TRBV7-2
clone_size: NA
j_call: TRBJ2-5
cdr3_aa: CASSPPGGSQYF
cdr3_nt: TGTGCCAGCAGCCCACCAGGGGGGTCCCAGTACTTC

d_call: NA
cdr3_length: 15
v_call: TRBV18
clone_size: NA
j_call: TRBJ1-1
cdr3_aa: CASSPPAYQFAEAFF
cdr3_nt: TGTGCCAGCTCACCACCGGCATACCAGTTCGCTGAAGCTTTCTTT

d_call: TRBD1
cdr3_length: 13
v_call: TRBV3-1
clone_size: NA
j_call: TRBJ2-1
cdr3_aa: CASSQNRGNEQFF
cdr3_nt: TGTGCCAGCAGCCAAAACAGGGGAAACGAGCAGTTCTTC

d_call: NA
cdr3_length: 13
v_call: TRBV30
clone_size: many
j_call: TRBJ1-5
cdr3_aa: CAWSVHGNQPQHF
cdr3_nt: TGTGCCTGGAGTGTACATGGGAATCAGCCCCAGCATTTT

d_call: NA
cdr3_length: 16
v_call: TRBV4-3
clone_size: few
j_call: TRBJ2-3
cdr3_aa: CASSPGIGGVTDTQYF
cdr3_nt: TGCGCCAGCAGCCCCGGTATTGGCGGGGTAACAGATACGCAGTATTTT

d_call: TRBD2
cdr3_length: 14
v_call: TRBV7-9
clone_size: NA
j_call: TRBJ2-7
cdr3_aa: CATIKAGGSYEQYF
cdr3_nt: TGTGCCACAATAAAAGCGGGGGGCTCCTACGAGCAGTACTTC

d_call: TRBD1
cdr3_length: 16
v_call: TRBV4-1
clone_size: many
j_call: TRBJ1-5
cdr3_aa: CASSQGPDREGQPQHF
cdr3_nt: TGCGCCAGCAGCCAAGGACCCGACAGGGAAGGTCAGCCCCAGCATTTT

d_call: TRBD1
cdr3_length: 15
v_call: TRBV28
clone_size: many
j_call: TRBJ1-5
cdr3_aa: CASSRLGQGGQPQHF
cdr3_nt: TGTGCCAGCAGCCGTCTTGGACAGGGAGGTCAGCCCCAGCATTTT

d_call: NA
cdr3_length: 13
v_call: TRBV3-1
clone_size: few
j_call: TRBJ1-3
cdr3_aa: CASSSSSGNTIYF
cdr3_nt: TGTGCCAGCAGTTCGTCTTCTGGAAACACCATATATTTT

d_call: NA
cdr3_length: 14
v_call: TRBV30
clone_size: NA
j_call: TRBJ1-4
cdr3_aa: CAWNFDATNEELFF
cdr3_nt: TGTGCCTGGAATTTTGATGCAACTAATGAAGAACTGTTTTTT

d_call: NA
cdr3_length: 15
v_call: TRBV7-6
clone_size: many
j_call: TRBJ1-3
cdr3_aa: CASSSRDSSGNTIYF
cdr3_nt: TGTGCCAGCAGCTCGAGGGATAGCTCTGGAAACACCATATATTTT

d_call: TRBD1
cdr3_length: 15
v_call: TRBV12-3/TRBV12-4
clone_size: many
j_call: TRBJ2-7
cdr3_aa: CASSSGQVSSYEQYF
cdr3_nt: TGTGCCAGCAGTTCGGGACAGGTGAGCTCCTACGAGCAGTACTTC

d_call: TRBD1
cdr3_length: 16
v_call: TRBV7-3
clone_size: NA
j_call: TRBJ2-3
cdr3_aa: CASSVTGGLSTDTQYF
cdr3_nt: TGTGCCAGCAGCGTAACAGGGGGCTTGAGCACAGATACGCAGTATTTT

d_call: NA
cdr3_length: 13
v_call: TRBV28
clone_size: few
j_call: TRBJ2-3
cdr3_aa: CASRGGRTDTQYF
cdr3_nt: TGTGCCAGCAGGGGGGGCCGCACAGATACGCAGTATTTT

d_call: NA
cdr3_length: 11
v_call: TRBV30
clone_size: many
j_call: TRBJ1-1
cdr3_aa: CAWSVINEAFF
cdr3_nt: TGTGCCTGGAGTGTGATTAACGAAGCTTTCTTT

d_call: NA
cdr3_length: 14
v_call: TRBV4-3
clone_size: many
j_call: TRBJ2-2
cdr3_aa: CASTSSVNTGELFF
cdr3_nt: TGCGCCAGCACCTCCTCGGTTAACACCGGGGAGCTGTTTTTT

d_call: NA
cdr3_length: 13
v_call: TRBV7-3
clone_size: many
j_call: TRBJ1-1
cdr3_aa: CASSLRKETEAFF
cdr3_nt: TGTGCCAGCAGCTTGCGGAAGGAGACTGAAGCTTTCTTT

d_call: NA
cdr3_length: 14
v_call: TRBV6-4
clone_size: few
j_call: TRBJ2-3
cdr3_aa: CATPSGVTVDTQYF
cdr3_nt: TGTGCCACGCCCTCGGGGGTTACCGTAGATACGCAGTATTTT

d_call: TRBD2
cdr3_length: 14
v_call: TRBV20-1
clone_size: many
j_call: TRBJ2-3
cdr3_aa: CSARGLAGVDTQYF
cdr3_nt: TGCAGTGCTAGAGGACTAGCGGGGGTTGATACGCAGTATTTT

d_call: NA
cdr3_length: 14
v_call: TRBV28
clone_size: once
j_call: TRBJ1-1
cdr3_aa: CASSLSGVETEAFF
cdr3_nt: TGTGCCAGCAGTCTTTCAGGGGTAGAGACTGAAGCTTTCTTT

d_call: TRBD2
cdr3_length: 16
v_call: TRBV27
clone_size: many
j_call: TRBJ2-1
cdr3_aa: CASSFFSGGGYNEQFF
cdr3_nt: TGTGCCAGCAGTTTTTTTAGCGGGGGGGGTTACAATGAGCAGTTCTTC

d_call: NA
cdr3_length: 14
v_call: TRBV4-3
clone_size: many
j_call: TRBJ2-5
cdr3_aa: CASSQDSRVSTQYF
cdr3_nt: TGCGCCAGCAGCCAAGATAGTAGGGTCAGTACCCAGTACTTC

d_call: TRBD2
cdr3_length: 13
v_call: TRBV5-5
clone_size: few
j_call: TRBJ2-3
cdr3_aa: CASSLGTRDTQYF
cdr3_nt: TGTGCCAGCAGCTTGGGGACTAGAGATACGCAGTATTTT

d_call: NA
cdr3_length: 15
v_call: TRBV9
clone_size: NA
j_call: TRBJ2-1
cdr3_aa: CASSDLPEAYNEQFF
cdr3_nt: TGTGCCAGCAGCGACCTTCCAGAGGCCTACAATGAGCAGTTCTTC

d_call: TRBD2
cdr3_length: 16
v_call: TRBV5-6
clone_size: many
j_call: TRBJ2-3
cdr3_aa: CASSLSSGGWGDTQYF
cdr3_nt: TGTGCCAGCAGCTTGTCTAGCGGGGGGTGGGGAGATACGCAGTATTTT

d_call: TRBD2
cdr3_length: 15
v_call: TRBV12-3/TRBV12-4
clone_size: many
j_call: TRBJ2-7
cdr3_aa: CASSGPGGRRYEQYF
cdr3_nt: TGTGCCAGCAGCGGACCGGGGGGGCGCCGGTACGAGCAGTACTTC

d_call: NA
cdr3_length: 15
v_call: TRBV15
clone_size: NA
j_call: TRBJ1-3
cdr3_aa: CATSRDRDIGNTIYF
cdr3_nt: TGTGCCACCAGCAGAGATCGGGACATTGGAAACACCATATATTTT

d_call: NA
cdr3_length: 16
v_call: TRBV2
clone_size: many
j_call: TRBJ1-6
cdr3_aa: CASSDLLSSYNSPLHF
cdr3_nt: TGTGCCAGCAGTGATCTCCTTAGCTCCTATAATTCACCCCTCCACTTT

d_call: NA
cdr3_length: 14
v_call: TRBV7-9
clone_size: once
j_call: TRBJ1-2
cdr3_aa: CASSLRGDNYGYTF
cdr3_nt: TGTGCCAGCAGCTTACGAGGGGATAACTATGGCTACACCTTC

d_call: NA
cdr3_length: 11
v_call: TRBV2
clone_size: many
j_call: TRBJ1-6
cdr3_aa: CASERNSPLHF
cdr3_nt: TGTGCCAGCGAGCGTAATTCACCCCTCCACTTT

d_call: NA
cdr3_length: 16
v_call: TRBV5-5
clone_size: many
j_call: TRBJ1-5
cdr3_aa: CASSPDGRWGNQPQHF
cdr3_nt: TGTGCCAGCAGCCCCGACGGGAGGTGGGGTAATCAGCCCCAGCATTTT

d_call: TRBD1
cdr3_length: 13
v_call: TRBV6-1
clone_size: many
j_call: TRBJ1-1
cdr3_aa: CASSQDRGPEAFF
cdr3_nt: TGTGCCAGCAGCCAAGACAGGGGGCCTGAAGCTTTCTTT

d_call: NA
cdr3_length: 14
v_call: TRBV9
clone_size: many
j_call: TRBJ2-5
cdr3_aa: CASSWGAFQETQYF
cdr3_nt: TGTGCCAGCAGCTGGGGGGCCTTCCAAGAGACCCAGTACTTC

d_call: TRBD1
cdr3_length: 16
v_call: TRBV6-9
clone_size: NA
j_call: TRBJ2-3
cdr3_aa: CASSYSKGTGTDTQYF
cdr3_nt: TGTGCCAGCAGTTACTCGAAGGGGACAGGGACAGATACGCAGTATTTT